A single sample is the source of the 5 T cell receptor beta chains below, sequenced in a study of Graves' ophthalmopathy and Graves' hyperthyroidism. Amplified TCR beta CDR3 regions were obtained using RNA transcripts as template. HTBI-primed RT-PCR formed the first round, and a multiplex PCR formed the second. Using its own MiXCR run on the multiplex PCR reads, TCRdb lists one record per CDR3 protein. The table records hundreds of thousands of distinct CDR3 sequences, around a fifth of them present only once. Source material: peripheral blood. Receptors were obtained from a woman aged 18-29 years with stable Graves' hyperthyroidism.

In its sample, this clonotype was seen many times. The CDR3 here is CASSLGKRGGTYEQYF. In DNA, the CDR3 is TGTGCCAGCAGTTTAGGGAAGCGGGGGGGCACCTACGAGCAGTACTTC. The rearrangement uses TRBV27 and TRBJ2-7, with TRBD2 matching over 10 bases. From germline, CDR1 is MNHEY and CDR2 SMNVEV (reference sequence). The CDR3 has 16 amino acids. The J segment lost 2 bases and the V segment lost 2 bases, leaving 6 bases of the junction unmatched.

Comment on this clonotype: Given the absence of the conserved phenylalanine or tryptophan at the CDR3 end, a read error is likely. No DNA is shown, since the ends of the CDR3 on it are uncertain; the CDR3 is the one TCRdb lists. Here the CDR3 reads CASSEVRVQETGDL. V gene TRBV10-2 combines with J gene TRBJ2-5. Ends included, the CDR3 has 14 residues. Germline V gene data show CDR1 as WSHSY and CDR2 as SAAADI.

This clonotype was recorded at least ten times. This chain joins TRBV6-5 and TRBJ1-2; 8 nucleotides match TRBD1. The CDR3 runs 14 residues. J gave up 8 bases and V 7 bases, and 12 bases lay outside the gene matches. Germline V gene sequence: CDR1 MNHEY, CDR2 SVGAGI. CDR3 DNA: TGTGCCAGCACCCGATACGCAGACAGGGGAGGCTACACCTTC. Amino acid sequence: CASTRYADRGGYTF.

The V gene is TRBV2, the J gene TRBJ2-7, with D possibly being TRBD2 (5 bases). V lost 6 bases, J lost 0 bases, and 12 bases lay in between. CDR1 is SNHLY, CDR2 FYNNEI, per germline. CDR3 size: 14 residues. CDR3 sequence reads: CASRRGINSYEQYF. CDR3 bases: TGTGCCAGCAGGAGAGGGATTAACTCCTACGAGCAGTACTTC.

This clonotype has a count of ten or more. V and J are TRBV6-2 or TRBV6-3 and TRBJ1-3; 9 nucleotides line up with TRBD1. V lost 8 bases, J lost 3 bases, and 8 bases stayed unmatched. The CDR3 is 15 residues long. Germline V gene sequence: CDR1 MNHEY, CDR2 SVGEGT. The CDR3 DNA is TGTGCCAGCGAGAGCCGGACAGGGGTTGGAAACACCATATATTTT. Translating gives CASESRTGVGNTIYF.